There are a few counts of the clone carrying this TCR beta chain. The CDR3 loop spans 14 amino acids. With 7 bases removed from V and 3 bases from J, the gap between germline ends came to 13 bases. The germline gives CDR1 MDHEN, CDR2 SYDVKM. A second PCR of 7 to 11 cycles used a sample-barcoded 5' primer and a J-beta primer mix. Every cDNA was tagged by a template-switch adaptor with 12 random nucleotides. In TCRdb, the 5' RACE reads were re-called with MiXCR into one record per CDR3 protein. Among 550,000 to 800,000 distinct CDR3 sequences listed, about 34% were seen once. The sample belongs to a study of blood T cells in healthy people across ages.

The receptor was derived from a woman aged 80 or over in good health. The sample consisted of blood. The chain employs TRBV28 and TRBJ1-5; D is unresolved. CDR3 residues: CASTTPGVNQPQHF. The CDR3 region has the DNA TGTGCCAGCACCACGCCGGGCGTCAATCAGCCCCAGCATTTT. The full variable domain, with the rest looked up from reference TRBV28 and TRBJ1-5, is DVKVTQSSRYLVKRTGEKVFLECVQDMDHENMFWYRQDPGLGLRLIYFSYDVKMKEKGDIPEGYSVSREKKERFSLILESASTNQTSMYLCASTTPGVNQPQHFGDGTRLSIL.